This TCR beta chain was recorded in a study of T cell responses to AZD1222 COVID-19 vaccine. CDR3 size: 11 residues. Trimming pared 2 bases from V and 6 bases from J, leaving 6 bases between. Germline CDR1 reads SGHRS; CDR2 reads YFSETQ. Study-level results: Spike-specific TCR depth and breadth grew after two AZD1222 doses. Just a handful of people given AZD1222 tested seropositive at baseline. After the peak T cell response, and only then, were repertoires sampled. Clonal diversity was possibly underestimated, and the donors were mostly white British, with more females.

Assay used: immunoSEQ multiplex PCR; TCRdb lists only in-frame clones, some missing. Here the sample spans 140,000 to 150,000 clones, approximately 86% being singletons. Concerning this clone itself: No antigen is known for it.

The rearrangement uses TRBV5-1 and TRBJ2-7; D may be TRBD1 (6 bases). The sample in question was peripheral blood, obtained 28 days after the second dose of the MenACWY control vaccine. The TCR was taken from an adult who received the MenACWY meningococcal vaccine as a control. CDR3 loop: CASSLGGEQYF. For the CDR3, the DNA is TGCGCCAGCAGCTTAGGGGGCGAGCAGTACTTC.